These 18 T cell receptor beta chains share one sample of origin, sequenced in a study of Ad26.COV2.S vaccination and SARS-CoV-2 variants. The protocol was immunoSEQ multiplex PCR, while the TCRdb copy is restricted to in-frame clones and leaves out a portion. Among about 440,000 clones listed, 90% were seen once. Indicated treatment: some 19 received Ad26.COV2.S at low or high dose, single or two shots; 5 received placebo; per-sample allocation not given. Samples came from day 63 after the first vaccine or placebo injection. This material consisted of peripheral blood, taken in a trial of Ad26.COV2.S vaccine versus placebo. These receptors all stem from a person aged 18-60 years who received the Ad26.COV2.S COVID-19 vaccine or a placebo.

A single count supports this clone. The chain joins TRBV29-1 to TRBJ2-3, with D perhaps matching TRBD1 (5 bases). Germline CDR1 reads SQVTM; CDR2 reads ANQGSEA. V gave up 6 bases and J gave up 1 base, with 8 bases separating them. The CDR3 consists of 12 residues. The CDR3 loop is CSVQTGTDTQYF. In nucleotides, the CDR3 is TGCAGCGTCCAGACAGGCACAGATACGCAGTATTTT.

This clone showed up just once. The J gene is TRBJ1-3, the V gene TRBV7-2, with D possibly matching TRBD1 (5 bases). The V end was cut by 3 bases, the J end by 2 bases, with 11 bases between. The CDR3 runs 15 residues. Germline-derived CDR1 and CDR2 are SGHTA and FQGNSA. This CDR3 reads CASSLGPGTGNTIYF. CDR3 coding DNA: TGTGCCAGCAGCTTGGGGCCGGGAACTGGAAACACCATATATTTT.

The CDR3 loop is CASSSNLIGSSYEQYF. The CDR3 DNA reads as TGCGCCAGCAGCTCGAATTTAATAGGGTCCTCCTACGAGCAGTACTTC. The chain employs TRBV5-1 and TRBJ2-7; D call uncertain. Trimming took off 3 bases at V and 0 bases at J, with 16 bases between the two ends. CDR1 is SGHRS, CDR2 YFSETQ, per germline. CDR3 size: 16 residues.

This clone was seen ten or more times. The genes are TRBV10-3 and TRBJ2-2; no firm D call. The V end lost 4 bases, the J end lost 1 base, and 10 bases lay between the germline ends. CDR3 length: 15 amino acids. Germline V gene lookup returns CDR1 ENHRY and CDR2 SYGVKD. CDR3 in DNA: TGTGCCATCAGTGGGGCCGGGTTGAACACCGGGGAGCTGTTTTTT. It yields the protein CAISGAGLNTGELFF.

The chain links TRBV6-2 or TRBV6-3 to TRBJ1-6; no reliable D call. V lost 5 bases, J lost 6 bases, and 14 bases lay in between. CDR1 and CDR2 (germline): MNHEY, SVGEGT. This CDR3 has 15 residues. The CDR3 DNA is TGTGCCAGCAGTCGTCCCTTGACGGGTAATTCACCCCTCCACTTT. It specifies CASSRPLTGNSPLHF.

V is TRBV10-1 and J is TRBJ1-5; 7 bases align to TRBD1. Trimming removed 11 bases from V and 3 bases from J; junction bases left unmatched: 19. Germline lookup yields CDR1 WNHNN and CDR2 SYGVQD (reference sequence). CDR3 size: 17 residues. Here the CDR3 DNA reads TGCGCCGCTCTCCGGGACAGAAAAAGGAGGGTCAATCAGCCCCAGCATTTT. Translation: CAALRDRKRRVNQPQHF.

As concerns this clone: Other DNA sequences in this sample translate to the same CDR3. The V call is TRBV18, the J call TRBJ1-1, with D unresolved. Germline CDR1 KGHSH, CDR2 LQKENI. V dropped 6 bases and J dropped 1 base, with 9 bases sitting between them. The CDR3 extends over 13 amino acids. The CDR3 bases are TGTGCCAGCTCCCCCGACCAGAACACTGAAGCTTTCTTT. It translates to CASSPDQNTEAFF.

This clone was found once. The rearrangement uses TRBV5-1 and TRBJ1-5; D is unclear. CDR1 is SGHRS and CDR2 is YFSETQ in the germline V gene. CDR3 length: 14 amino acids. Trimming took 2 bases from V and 2 from J, leaving 8 bases between them. The CDR3 DNA reads as TGCGCCAGCAGCTTATGGCCCGGCAATCAGCCCCAGCATTTT. Its protein is CASSLWPGNQPQHF.

V and J are TRBV24-1 and TRBJ1-5; D ambiguous. CDR3 size: 13 residues. V was pared by 4 bases and J by 5 bases, with 8 bases between. Germline lookup yields CDR1 KGHDR and CDR2 SFDVKD. This CDR3 is CATSDYGDQPQHF. The CDR3 nucleotides read TGTGCCACCAGTGACTATGGTGATCAGCCCCAGCATTTT.

This clone was counted a few times. The rearrangement uses TRBV18 and TRBJ2-1; D call uncertain. CDR1 KGHSH and CDR2 LQKENI come from the germline V gene. V lost 3 bases and J 8 bases, leaving 14 bases between the germline ends. CDR3 size: 14 residues. As DNA, the CDR3 is TGTGCCAGCTCACCGCCCCGACCTATAGATGAGCAGTTCTTC. This sequence encodes CASSPPRPIDEQFF.

This chain links TRBV7-2 with TRBJ2-7; 14 bases agree with TRBD2. This CDR3 is built from 15 residues. CDR1 is SGHTA and CDR2 is FQGNSA in the germline V gene. V lost 1 base and J lost 6; bases outside the gene matches: 2. CDR3 in DNA: TGTGCCAGCAGCTTAGGACTAGCGGGAGGGGGCGAGCAGTACTTC. Translation: CASSLGLAGGGEQYF.

V and J are TRBV7-2 and TRBJ1-3; D is undetermined. V was trimmed by 0 bases and J by 9 bases, leaving 6 bases between them. This CDR3 comprises 12 residues. Germline CDR1 reads SGHTA; CDR2 reads FQGNSA. The CDR3 loop reads CASSLARSTIYF. CDR3 in DNA: TGTGCCAGCAGCTTAGCCCGGAGCACCATATATTTT.

The chain carries TRBV5-1 and TRBJ1-6; the D is unclear. The germline CDR1 and CDR2 sequences are SGHRS and YFSETQ. This CDR3 region has 18 residues. Deletions cut 4 bases from V and 0 bases from J, with 17 bases between. The DNA for the CDR3 is TGCGCCAGCAGCCCTATTGGGGTCTCGAGCTCCTATAATTCACCCCTCCACTTT. As protein: CASSPIGVSSSYNSPLHF.

The V gene is TRBV2, the J gene TRBJ2-2, with TRBD1 matching 8 bases. The germline gives CDR1 SNHLY, CDR2 FYNNEI. Trimming removed 8 bases from V and 7 bases from J; junction bases left unmatched: 12. This CDR3 spans 15 amino acids. CDR3 DNA sequence: TGTGCCAGCGCATTGACAGGGGCGAAAGGCGGGGAGCTGTTTTTT. It encodes CASALTGAKGGELFF. Complete variable domain (other parts from reference TRBV2 and TRBJ2-2): EPEVTQTPSHQVTQMGQEVILRCVPISNHLYFYWYRQILGQKVEFLVSFYNNEISEKSEIFDDQFSVERPDGSNFTLKIRSTKLEDSAMYFCASALTGAKGGELFFGEGSRLTVL.

The J gene is TRBJ1-5, the V gene TRBV28; D is perhaps TRBD1 (5 bases). The CDR3 consists of 14 residues. Germline V gene data show CDR1 as MDHEN and CDR2 as SYDVKM. Trimming took off 8 bases at V and 0 bases at J, with 11 bases between the two ends. The CDR3 region has the DNA TGTGCCAGCTTGACAGTTTATAGCAATCAGCCCCAGCATTTT. It encodes CASLTVYSNQPQHF.

The chain links TRBV7-9 to TRBJ2-3; tentative D call: TRBD2 (7 bases). The ends were cut back, 11 bases at V and 4 bases at J, with 22 bases in the middle. Germline CDR1 reads SEHNR; CDR2 reads FQNEAQ (reference sequence). The CDR3 covers 15 residues. The CDR3 nucleotides read TGTGCCGGGCTCTCAGGGGAGGGACGTCCAGATACGCAGTATTTT. This translates into CAGLSGEGRPDTQYF.

The gene calls are TRBV4-3 and TRBJ2-1; no clear D gene. The CDR3 is made up of 16 amino acids. Germline assignment: CDR1 LGHNA and CDR2 YSLEER. V was shortened by 0 bases and J by 4 bases, with 13 bases between the two germline ends. CDR3 DNA: TGCGCCAGCAGCCAAGATATAGGCAGGAGTTACAATGAGCAGTTCTTC. Translation gives CASSQDIGRSYNEQFF.

The rearrangement joins TRBV19 to TRBJ2-2, with D tentatively TRBD1 (5 bases). Trimming took 4 bases from V and 1 from J, leaving 10 bases between them. The CDR3 is made up of 15 amino acids. The germline CDR1 and CDR2 sequences are LNHDA and SQIVND (reference sequence). CDR3 bases: TGTGCCAGTAGTAATCGGCAGGGGAACACCGGGGAGCTGTTTTTT. Amino acid sequence: CASSNRQGNTGELFF.